The source of this TCR beta chain is a study of cytomegalovirus exposure and HLA in healthy donors. Germline V gene sequence: CDR1 SGHTA, CDR2 FQGNSA. V gave up 6 bases and J gave up 10 bases, with 10 bases separating them. CDR3 length: 11 residues. In the PCR, 60 Vbeta and 13 Jbeta primers were used. TCRdb's copy holds only in-frame clones and misses some; the assay was immunoSEQ multiplex PCR. This table holds more than 90,000 clones, roughly 79% found once. The sequence was collected from an older woman in good health and CMV-seropositive. The J gene is TRBJ2-1, the V gene TRBV7-2; no clear D gene. The sequenced material came from PBMCs. In DNA form, the CDR3 reads TGTGCCAGCAGGTCCACTACAGAGCAGTTCTTC. Residues: CASRSTTEQFF. The variable domain in full, with the rest retrieved from reference TRBV7-2 and TRBJ2-1, is GAGVSQSPSNKVTEKGKDVELRCDPISGHTALYWYRQSLGQGLEFLIYFQGNSAPDKSGLPSDRFSAERTGGSVSTLTIQRTQQEDSAVYLCASRSTTEQFFGPGTRLTVL.